This T cell receptor beta chain emerged from a study of blood T cells in healthy people across ages. Notes on the study in general: The fall in TCR beta diversity per million T cells was roughly linear with age.

It was with a sample-barcoded 5' primer and a J-beta primer mix that a second PCR of roughly 6 to 11 cycles was run. Every molecule of cDNA carried a tag from a template-switch adaptor with 12 random nucleotides. TCRdb re-analysed the 5' RACE reads in MiXCR, keeping a single row per CDR3 protein. The table lists approximately 880,000 distinct CDR3 sequences, around 48% of them singletons. This clonotype has only one observation. Its antigen is currently unknown. Trimming took 5 bases from V and 2 from J; bases not matched to a gene: 8. The CDR3 spans 15 residues. Germline lookup yields CDR1 DFQATT and CDR2 SNEGSKA (reference sequence).

The sequence was collected from a young man in good health. The V gene is TRBV20-1, the J gene TRBJ2-1, with 8 bases that match TRBD2. Sequenced sample: blood. This CDR3 is CSAPAGGATYNEQFF. DNA of the CDR3: TGCAGTGCTCCAGCCGGGGGGGCTACCTACAATGAGCAGTTCTTC.